Each of the 11 T cell receptor beta chains below was sequenced from the same sample in a study of blood T cell repertoires in COVID-19. Measured with immunoSEQ multiplex PCR; TCRdb has only the in-frame clones, and not every one. The top ten hold less than 3.5% of the sample, which has 200,000 or so clones, 75% to 90% seen once. Sequenced material: peripheral blood. The receptor set was obtained from a man aged 30 to 39 with COVID-19, enrolled during active disease.

The chain is built from TRBV10-3 and TRBJ1-1; D is possibly TRBD1 (5 bases). The CDR3 is made up of 16 amino acids. Trimming took 0 bases from V and 1 from J, leaving 12 bases between them. Germline V gene sequence: CDR1 ENHRY, CDR2 SYGVKD. CDR3 residues: CAISESIVRENTEAFF. DNA of the CDR3: TGTGCCATCAGTGAGTCAATAGTCAGGGAGAACACTGAAGCTTTCTTT.

V and J are TRBV5-1 and TRBJ1-6; a weak D match, TRBD1 (6 bases). V gave up 4 bases and J gave up 7 bases, with 12 bases separating them. The CDR3 runs to 14 residues. Looked up from germline, CDR1 is SGHRS and CDR2 is YFSETQ. The CDR3 here is CASSPGHQNSPLHF. The CDR3 nucleotides read TGCGCCAGCAGCCCGGGACACCAAAATTCACCCCTCCACTTT.

V is TRBV7-2 and J is TRBJ2-7; D not resolved. Germline values: CDR1 SGHTA, CDR2 FQGNSA. This CDR3 has 14 residues. V was cut by 0 bases and J by 0 bases, with 6 bases left in between. CDR3 nucleotide sequence: TGTGCCAGCAGCTTAGCCTCTCGCTCCTACGAGCAGTACTTC. This translates into CASSLASRSYEQYF.

V is TRBV11-3 and J is TRBJ2-7; 9 bases line up with TRBD2. Germline-derived CDR1 and CDR2 are SGHNT and YENEEA. The CDR3 is 18 amino acids. With 2 bases clipped from V and 3 bases from J, the junction kept 14 bases outside the gene matches. CDR3 amino acids: CASSLMRRGGRPYYEQYF. In DNA form, the CDR3 reads TGTGCCAGCAGCTTAATGAGGCGGGGGGGGCGTCCCTACTACGAGCAGTACTTC.

V usage is TRBV5-6 and J usage is TRBJ2-5; 9 bases are shared with TRBD2. Germline V gives CDR1 SGHDT, CDR2 YYEEEE. V gave up 0 bases and J gave up 1 base; unmatched junction bases: 4. The CDR3 is 16 amino acids. CDR3 loop: CASSLVPSGVQETQYF. The CDR3 nucleotides are TGTGCCAGCAGCTTGGTTCCTAGCGGGGTCCAAGAGACCCAGTACTTC.

V gene TRBV3-1 (or the pseudogene TRBV3-2) combines with J gene TRBJ2-3; TRBD2 aligns across 11 bases. J lost 4 bases, V lost 0 bases, and 6 bases had no gene match. CDR3 length: 17 residues. Germline V gene data show CDR1 as LGHDT and CDR2 as YNNKEL (reference sequence). The CDR3 coding sequence is TGTGCCAGCAGCCAAGATCGAAGTAGCGGGAGGGCAGATACGCAGTATTTT. Amino acid sequence: CASSQDRSSGRADTQYF.

This clone was picked up a small number of times. J is TRBJ1-3 and V is TRBV27, with no clear D. Germline CDR1 reads MNHEY; CDR2 reads SMNVEV (reference sequence). V dropped 5 bases and J dropped 0 bases, with 14 bases sitting between them. The CDR3 consists of 16 residues. The CDR3 DNA follows: TGTGCCAGCAGTCGAAGGTTCACAGACTCTGGAAACACCATATATTTT. Translation: CASSRRFTDSGNTIYF.

A single count supports this clone. This chain links TRBV5-4 with TRBJ1-6; TRBD1 might be the D (6 bases). CDR3 size: 15 residues. Trimming shortened V by 4 bases and J by 6 bases, and 14 bases separated the two germline ends. Germline V lookup: CDR1 SGHNT, CDR2 YYREEE (reference sequence). The CDR3 reads CASSGTPGGNSPLHF. In nucleotides, the CDR3 is TGTGCCAGCAGCGGGACACCGGGAGGTAATTCACCCCTCCACTTT.

This sequence joins TRBV18 and TRBJ1-5; 7 bases map to TRBD1. Unmatched junction bases numbered 6, after V lost 3 bases and J lost 4 bases. The CDR3 contains 15 residues. From germline, CDR1 is KGHSH and CDR2 LQKENI. The CDR3 region has the DNA TGTGCCAGCTCACCTCGAGGGGACAGTAATCAGCCCCAGCATTTT. Its translation is CASSPRGDSNQPQHF.

The chain joins TRBV11-2 to TRBJ2-2; TRBD2 matches 7 bases. Per germline, CDR1 SGHAT and CDR2 FQNNGV. This CDR3 has 18 amino acids. V shed 0 bases, J shed 2 bases, and the junction held 9 bases outside the gene matches. The CDR3 sequence: CASSLDLWREINTGELFF. CDR3 DNA: TGTGCCAGCAGCTTAGATCTGTGGCGGGAGATAAACACCGGGGAGCTGTTTTTT.

The chain recombines TRBV29-1 with TRBJ2-7; maybe TRBD1 (5 bases). The germline gives CDR1 SQVTM, CDR2 ANQGSEA. This CDR3 contains 12 residues. Between the trimmed V and J ends, which lost 4 bases and 0 bases, there was a span of 7 bases. The CDR3 spells CSVGGSSYEQYF. The CDR3 DNA is TGCAGCGTTGGGGGCTCCTCCTACGAGCAGTACTTC.